This T cell receptor (beta chain) was recorded in a study of OX40 agonist ivuxolimab in advanced cancers. Repertoires were generated with immunoSEQ multiplex PCR, while TCRdb's copy carries only in-frame clones and drops some. The sample lists fewer than 30,000 clones; roughly four fifths were seen once. Germline V CDR1 and CDR2: SGHNT, YENEEA. This CDR3 contains 16 residues. Deletions cut 2 bases from V and 3 bases from J, with 15 bases between. Source: CD4+ or CD8+ T cells sorted from blood, taken in a trial of the OX40 agonist ivuxolimab. The V and J genes are TRBV11-3 and TRBJ2-3; D remains ambiguous. The clonotype comes from an adult with an advanced solid tumor such as melanoma, head and neck, liver or kidney cancer. The chain's CDR3 is CASSLRQLSGTDTQYF. Here the CDR3 DNA reads TGTGCCAGCAGCTTAAGACAACTCTCTGGGACAGATACGCAGTATTTT.